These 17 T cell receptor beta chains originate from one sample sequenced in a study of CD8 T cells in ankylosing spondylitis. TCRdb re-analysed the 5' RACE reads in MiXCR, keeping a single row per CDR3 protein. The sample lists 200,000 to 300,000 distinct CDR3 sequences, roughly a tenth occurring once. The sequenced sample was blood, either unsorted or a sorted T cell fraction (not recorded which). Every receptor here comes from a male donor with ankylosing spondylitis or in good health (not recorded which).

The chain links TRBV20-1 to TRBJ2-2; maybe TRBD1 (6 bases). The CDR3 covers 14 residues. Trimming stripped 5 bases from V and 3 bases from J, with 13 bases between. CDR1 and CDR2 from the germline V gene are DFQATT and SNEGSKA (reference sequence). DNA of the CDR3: TGCAGTGCTTCAAGGGGGTCCGACACCGGGGAGCTGTTTTTT. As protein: CSASRGSDTGELFF.

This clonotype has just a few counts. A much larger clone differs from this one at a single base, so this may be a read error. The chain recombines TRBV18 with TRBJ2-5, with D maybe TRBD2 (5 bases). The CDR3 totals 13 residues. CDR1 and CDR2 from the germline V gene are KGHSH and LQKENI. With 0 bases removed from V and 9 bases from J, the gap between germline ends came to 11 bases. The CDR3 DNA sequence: TGTGCCAGCTCACCACCTAGCGTGGAGGCCCAGTACTTC. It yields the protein CASSPPSVEAQYF.

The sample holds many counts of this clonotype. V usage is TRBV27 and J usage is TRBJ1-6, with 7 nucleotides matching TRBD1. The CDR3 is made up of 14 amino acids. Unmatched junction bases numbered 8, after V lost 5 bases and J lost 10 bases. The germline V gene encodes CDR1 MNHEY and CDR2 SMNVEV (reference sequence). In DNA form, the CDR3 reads TGTGCCAGCAGTCCCAGGGGGTTCGGGTCACCCCTCCACTTT. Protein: CASSPRGFGSPLHF.

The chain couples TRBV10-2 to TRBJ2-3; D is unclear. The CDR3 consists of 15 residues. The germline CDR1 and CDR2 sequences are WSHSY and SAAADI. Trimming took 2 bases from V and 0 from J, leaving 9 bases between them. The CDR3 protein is CASSERVHSTDTQYF. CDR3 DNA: TGCGCCAGCAGTGAGCGGGTCCATAGCACAGATACGCAGTATTTT.

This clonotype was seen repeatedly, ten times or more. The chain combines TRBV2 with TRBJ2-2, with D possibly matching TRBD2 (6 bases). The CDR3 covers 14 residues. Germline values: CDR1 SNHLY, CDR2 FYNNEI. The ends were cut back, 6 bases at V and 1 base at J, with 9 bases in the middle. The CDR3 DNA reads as TGTGCCAGCAGGGCGGGGTGGAACACCGGGGAGCTGTTTTTT. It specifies CASRAGWNTGELFF.

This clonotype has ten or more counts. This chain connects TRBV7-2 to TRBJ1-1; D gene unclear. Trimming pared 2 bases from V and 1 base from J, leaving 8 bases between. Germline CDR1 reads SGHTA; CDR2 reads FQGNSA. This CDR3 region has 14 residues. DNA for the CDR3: TGTGCCAGCAGCTTAAGGTCAGAGAACACTGAAGCTTTCTTT. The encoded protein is CASSLRSENTEAFF. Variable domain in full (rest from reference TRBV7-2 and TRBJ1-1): GAGVSQSPSNKVTEKGKDVELRCDPISGHTALYWYRQSLGQGLEFLIYFQGNSAPDKSGLPSDRFSAERTGGSVSTLTIQRTQQEDSAVYLCASSLRSENTEAFFGQGTRLTVV.

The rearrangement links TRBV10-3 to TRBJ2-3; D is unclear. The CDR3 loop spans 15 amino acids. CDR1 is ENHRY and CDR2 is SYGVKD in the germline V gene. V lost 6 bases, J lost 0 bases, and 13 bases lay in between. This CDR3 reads CAIRGSGLSTDTQYF. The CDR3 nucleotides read TGTGCCATCAGAGGATCGGGTCTTAGCACAGATACGCAGTATTTT.

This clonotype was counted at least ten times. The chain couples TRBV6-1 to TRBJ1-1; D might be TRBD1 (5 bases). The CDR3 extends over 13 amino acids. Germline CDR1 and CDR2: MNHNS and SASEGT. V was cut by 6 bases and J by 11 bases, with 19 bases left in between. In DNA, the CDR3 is TGTGCCAGCAGCCCCCGGTCAGGGTTTGACGCTTTCTTT. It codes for CASSPRSGFDAFF.

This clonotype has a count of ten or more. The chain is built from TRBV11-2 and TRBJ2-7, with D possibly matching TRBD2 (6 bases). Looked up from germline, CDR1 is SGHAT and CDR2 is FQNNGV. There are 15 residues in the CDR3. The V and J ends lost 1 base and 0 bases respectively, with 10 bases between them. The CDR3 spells CASSLGAGISYEQYF. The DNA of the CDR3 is TGTGCCAGCAGCTTAGGGGCGGGGATCTCCTACGAGCAGTACTTC.

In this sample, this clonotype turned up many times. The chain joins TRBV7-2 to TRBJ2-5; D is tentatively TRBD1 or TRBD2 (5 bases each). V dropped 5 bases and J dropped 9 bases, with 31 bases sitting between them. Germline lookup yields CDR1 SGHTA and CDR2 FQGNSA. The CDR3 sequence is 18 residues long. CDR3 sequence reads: CASSPEGRGWQRIYPQYF. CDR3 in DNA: TGTGCCAGCAGCCCAGAGGGGAGAGGGTGGCAGCGAATCTACCCCCAGTACTTC. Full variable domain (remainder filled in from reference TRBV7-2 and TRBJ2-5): GAGVSQSPSNKVTEKGKDVELRCDPISGHTALYWYRQSLGQGLEFLIYFQGNSAPDKSGLPSDRFSAERTGGSVSTLTIQRTQQEDSAVYLCASSPEGRGWQRIYPQYFGPGTRLLVL.

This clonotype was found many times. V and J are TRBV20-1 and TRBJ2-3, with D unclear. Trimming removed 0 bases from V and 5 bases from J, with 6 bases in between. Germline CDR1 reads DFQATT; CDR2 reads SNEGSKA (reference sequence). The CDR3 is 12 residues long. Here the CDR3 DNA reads TGCAGTGCTAGAGACCCGATAGATACGCAGTATTTT. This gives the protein CSARDPIDTQYF.

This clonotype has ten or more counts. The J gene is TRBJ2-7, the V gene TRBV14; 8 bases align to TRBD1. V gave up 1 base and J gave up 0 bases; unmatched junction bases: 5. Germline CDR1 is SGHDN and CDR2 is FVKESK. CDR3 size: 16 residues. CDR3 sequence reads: CASSQVGTGSSYEQYF. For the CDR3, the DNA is TGTGCCAGCAGCCAAGTGGGGACAGGAAGCTCCTACGAGCAGTACTTC.

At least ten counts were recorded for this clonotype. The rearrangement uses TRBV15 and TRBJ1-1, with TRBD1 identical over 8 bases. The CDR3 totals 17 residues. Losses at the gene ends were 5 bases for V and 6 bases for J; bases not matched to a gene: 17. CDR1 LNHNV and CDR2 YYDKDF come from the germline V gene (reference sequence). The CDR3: CATSPRQGSSVVPEAFF. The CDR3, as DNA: TGTGCCACCAGCCCCCGACAGGGGTCGTCGGTTGTGCCTGAAGCTTTCTTT.

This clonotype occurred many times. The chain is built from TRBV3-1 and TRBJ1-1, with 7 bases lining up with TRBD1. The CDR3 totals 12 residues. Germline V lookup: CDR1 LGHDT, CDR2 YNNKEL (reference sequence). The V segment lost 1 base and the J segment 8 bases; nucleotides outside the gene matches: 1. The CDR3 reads CASSQGGGEAFF. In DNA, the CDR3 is TGTGCCAGCAGCCAAGGAGGGGGCGAAGCTTTCTTT.

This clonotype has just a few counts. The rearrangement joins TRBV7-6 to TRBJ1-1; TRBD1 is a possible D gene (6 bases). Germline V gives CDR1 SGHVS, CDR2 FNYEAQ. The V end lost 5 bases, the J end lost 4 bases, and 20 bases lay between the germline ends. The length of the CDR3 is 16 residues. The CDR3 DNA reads TGTGCCAGCAGCCCCCCAGGGGACACGTTGCTCACTGAAGCTTTCTTT. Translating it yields CASSPPGDTLLTEAFF.

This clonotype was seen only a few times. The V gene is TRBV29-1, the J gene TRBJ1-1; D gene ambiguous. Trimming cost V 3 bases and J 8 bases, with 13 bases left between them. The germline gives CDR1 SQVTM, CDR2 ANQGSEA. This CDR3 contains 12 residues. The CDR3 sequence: CSVDDPTREAFF. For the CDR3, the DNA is TGCAGCGTTGACGACCCCACCAGGGAAGCTTTCTTT.

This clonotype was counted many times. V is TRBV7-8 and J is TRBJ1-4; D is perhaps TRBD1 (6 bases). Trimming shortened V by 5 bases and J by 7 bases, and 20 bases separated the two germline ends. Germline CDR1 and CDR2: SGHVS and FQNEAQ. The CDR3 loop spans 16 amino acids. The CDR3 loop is CASSQRVGQGAEKLFF. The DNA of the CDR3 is TGTGCCAGCAGCCAACGGGTGGGACAAGGGGCTGAAAAACTGTTTTTT.